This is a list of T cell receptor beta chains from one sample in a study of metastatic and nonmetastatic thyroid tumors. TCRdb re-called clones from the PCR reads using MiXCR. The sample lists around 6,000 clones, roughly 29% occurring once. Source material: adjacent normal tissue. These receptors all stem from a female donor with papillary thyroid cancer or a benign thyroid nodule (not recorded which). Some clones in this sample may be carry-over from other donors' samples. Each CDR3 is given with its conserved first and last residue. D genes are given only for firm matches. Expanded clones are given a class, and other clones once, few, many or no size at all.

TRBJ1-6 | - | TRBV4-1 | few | CASSQGNSPLHF | TGCGCCAGCAGCCAGGGTAATTCTCCACTACACTTT
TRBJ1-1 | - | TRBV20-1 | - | CSARSPGGISFEAFF | TGCAGTGCTAGATCGCCCGGGGGGATCAGTTTCGAAGCTTTCTTT
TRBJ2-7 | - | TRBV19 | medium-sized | CASSNRYEQYF | TGTGCCAGTAGTAATCGGTACGAGCAGTACTTC
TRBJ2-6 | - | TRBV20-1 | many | CSARDEGF | TGCAGTGCTAGAGATGAGGGTTTC
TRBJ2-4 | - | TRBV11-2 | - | CASSSLRGHGERNIQYF | TGTGCCAGCAGCTCACTCCGGGGACATGGGGAAAGAAACATTCAGTACTTC
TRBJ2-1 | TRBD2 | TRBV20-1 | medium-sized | CSALASGGTYSYNEQFF | TGCAGTGCTCTCGCTAGCGGGGGGACTTACTCCTACAATGAGCAGTTCTTC
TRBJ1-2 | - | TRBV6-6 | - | CASSYGGNYGYTF | TGTGCCAGCAGTTACGGCGGCAACTATGGCTACACCTTC
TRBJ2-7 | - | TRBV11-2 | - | CASSLASGPYEQYF | TGTGCCAGCAGCTTAGCCAGTGGGCCCTACGAGCAGTACTTC
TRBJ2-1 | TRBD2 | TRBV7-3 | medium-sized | CASSFNLAGDNEQFF | TGTGCCAGCAGCTTCAACCTAGCGGGGGACAATGAGCAGTTCTTC
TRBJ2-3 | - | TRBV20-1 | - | CSATVADTQYF | TGCAGTGCTACGGTGGCGGATACGCAGTATTTT
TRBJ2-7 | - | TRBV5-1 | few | CASSWGDRSSYEQYF | TGCGCCAGCAGCTGGGGGGACCGTAGCTCCTACGAGCAGTACTTC
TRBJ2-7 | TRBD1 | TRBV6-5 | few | CASSWDRSYEQYF | TGTGCCAGCAGTTGGGACAGGAGCTACGAGCAGTACTTC
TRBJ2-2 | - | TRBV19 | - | CASTRFGTQGTGELFF | TGTGCCAGTACTCGTTTCGGGACACAAGGAACCGGGGAGCTGTTTTTT
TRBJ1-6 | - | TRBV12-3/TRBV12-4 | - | CATTRARGNSPLHF | TGTGCCACCACCAGGGCCAGGGGTAATTCACCCCTCCACTTT
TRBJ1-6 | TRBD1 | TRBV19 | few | CASTTGGSYNSPLHF | TGTGCCAGTACGACAGGGGGCTCCTATAATTCACCCCTCCACTTT
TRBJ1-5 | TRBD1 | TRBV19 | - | CASSRTGRNQPQHF | TGTGCCAGTAGCCGGACAGGGAGAAATCAGCCCCAGCATTTT
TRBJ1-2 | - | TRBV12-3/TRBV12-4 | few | CASSETPGLSYGYTF | TGTGCCAGCAGCGAAACCCCGGGACTCAGCTATGGCTACACCTTC
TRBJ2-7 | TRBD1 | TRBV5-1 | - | CASSSQGVYDEQYF | TGCGCCAGCAGCTCACAGGGGGTTTACGACGAGCAGTACTTC
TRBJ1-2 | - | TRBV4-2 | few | CASSQDREGVYGYTF | TGTGCCAGCAGCCAAGACAGGGAGGGGGTCTATGGCTACACCTTC
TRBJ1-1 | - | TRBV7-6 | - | CASSSGSTEAFF | TGTGCCAGCAGCTCAGGAAGTACTGAAGCTTTCTTT
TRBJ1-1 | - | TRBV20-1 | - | CSARGGGSTEAFF | TGCAGTGCTAGGGGAGGGGGGAGCACTGAAGCTTTCTTT
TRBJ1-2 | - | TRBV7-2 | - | CASIIYSGGYTF | TGTGCCAGCATCATCTATAGTGGTGGCTACACCTTC
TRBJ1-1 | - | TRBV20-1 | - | CSARGYRAGSMNTEAFF | TGCAGTGCTAGAGGGTATAGAGCCGGGAGCATGAACACTGAAGCTTTCTTT
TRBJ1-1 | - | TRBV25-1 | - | CASSHSGTPNTEAFF | TGTGCCAGCAGTCATTCCGGGACACCGAACACTGAAGCTTTCTTT
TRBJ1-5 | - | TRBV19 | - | CASSEIMGPQHF | TGTGCCAGTAGTGAAATTATGGGGCCCCAGCATTTT
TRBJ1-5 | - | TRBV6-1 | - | CASTLDRINQPQHF | TGTGCCAGCACCCTAGACAGGATCAATCAGCCCCAGCATTTT
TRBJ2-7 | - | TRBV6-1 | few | CASSEAGGTGLYEQYF | TGTGCCAGCAGTGAAGCAGGGGGGACGGGATTGTACGAGCAGTACTTC
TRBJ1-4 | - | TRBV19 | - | CASSRHAQLNEKLFF | TGTGCCAGTAGCCGGCACGCCCAACTTAATGAAAAACTGTTTTTT
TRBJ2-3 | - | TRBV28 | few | CASSLTTQYF | TGTGCCAGCAGCCTAACGACACAGTATTTT
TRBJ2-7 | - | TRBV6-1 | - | CASSRDVFYEQYF | TGTGCCAGCAGTCGGGACGTATTCTACGAGCAGTACTTC
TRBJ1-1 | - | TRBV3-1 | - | CASSQVPPGDTEAFF | TGTGCCAGCAGCCAAGTCCCCCCCGGGGACACTGAAGCTTTCTTT
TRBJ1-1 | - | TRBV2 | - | CASSEPWGLNTEAFF | TGTGCCAGCAGCGAACCCTGGGGGCTGAACACTGAAGCTTTCTTT
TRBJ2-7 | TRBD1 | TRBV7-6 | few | CASSSTGTGHHEQYF | TGTGCCAGCAGCTCGACCGGGACAGGGCACCACGAGCAGTACTTC
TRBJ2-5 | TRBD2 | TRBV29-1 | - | CSVTSGFETQYF | TGCAGCGTGACTAGCGGGTTTGAGACCCAGTACTTC
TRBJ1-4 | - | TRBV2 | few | CASTGDTSTNEKLFF | TGTGCCAGCACTGGGGACACCTCAACTAATGAAAAACTGTTTTTT
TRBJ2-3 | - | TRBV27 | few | CASSLTGSREDTQYF | TGTGCCAGCAGTTTAACAGGGTCGAGAGAGGATACGCAGTATTTT
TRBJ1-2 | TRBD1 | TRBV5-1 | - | CASSSQGMGYGYTF | TGCGCCAGCAGCTCACAGGGGATGGGATATGGCTACACCTTC
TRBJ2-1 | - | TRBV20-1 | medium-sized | CSAREYNEQFF | TGCAGTGCTAGGGAATACAATGAGCAGTTCTTC
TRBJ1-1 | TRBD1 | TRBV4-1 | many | CASSQDQRDRQNTEAFF | TGCGCCAGCAGCCAAGATCAAAGGGACAGACAGAACACTGAAGCTTTCTTT
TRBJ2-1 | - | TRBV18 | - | CASILGGGLKEQFF | TGTGCCAGCATCCTCGGAGGAGGGCTAAAAGAGCAGTTCTTC